The present T cell receptor (beta chain) was sequenced within a study of CXCR3-negative and CXCR3-positive naive CD8 T cells. Naive CD8+ T cells showed CD45RO-CCR7+CD27+CD95-. About this clonotype itself: As yet, its antigen is unknown.

Points from the study as a whole: Upon cryopreservation, CXCR3 expression partially decreased, and most assays used fresh PBMCs. In CXCR3-positive naive cells, the TRB CDR3s were more hydrophobic than in CXCR3-negative naive cells.

Germline values: CDR1 LNHDA, CDR2 SQIVND (reference sequence). The CDR3 is 14 amino acids. UMI-labeled TRB cDNA libraries were prepared by 5' RACE. After re-calling the 5' RACE reads, TCRdb lists one entry per CDR3 protein, DNA absent. Its listing shows approximately 96,000 distinct CDR3 sequences. The sequenced material came from naive CXCR3+ CD8+ T cells from blood. The subset: CD45RO-CCR7+CD27+CD95- naive CD8+ T cells expressing CXCR3 (TNR3+). This receptor was taken from a human donor in good health. Some clones in this sample may be carry-over from other donors' samples. The chain employs TRBV19 and TRBJ2-1. The CDR3 reads CASSIGAGVNEQFF.